A single sample gave rise to the 23 T cell receptor beta chains below, sequenced in a study of T cell responses to AZD1222 COVID-19 vaccine. The data were produced by immunoSEQ multiplex PCR, yet TCRdb's version contains in-frame clones alone and is incomplete. The sample shows some 100,000 clones, approximately 90% of them seen only once. Sequenced material: peripheral blood, taken on day 0 of AZD1222 vaccination. The receptors here all came from an adult in good health.

The chain joins TRBV6-4 to TRBJ2-3; D unclear. The CDR3 consists of 14 residues. V lost 2 bases to trimming and J lost 2 bases, with 8 bases between them. CDR1 MRHNA and CDR2 SNTAGT come from the germline V gene. The CDR3, as DNA: TGTGCCAGCAGTGACGCGGCAGACACAGATACGCAGTATTTT. This sequence encodes CASSDAADTDTQYF.

The rearrangement joins TRBV4-1 to TRBJ2-3; unclear D gene. V was clipped by 4 bases and J by 6 bases, with 8 bases between them. Germline lookup yields CDR1 MGHRA and CDR2 YSYEKL. The CDR3 consists of 12 residues. The DNA of the CDR3 is TGCGCCAGCAGCCGCGTGCGGGATACGCAGTATTTT. It encodes CASSRVRDTQYF.

This clone is a singleton in its sample. The genes are TRBV4-3 and TRBJ2-1; 8 bases are shared with TRBD1. V lost 3 bases, J lost 0 bases, and 13 bases stayed unmatched. Germline CDR1 and CDR2: LGHNA and YSLEER. This CDR3 is built from 19 residues. Here the CDR3 reads CASSQMPRGPESSYNEQFF. In DNA, the CDR3 is TGCGCCAGCAGCCAGATGCCCAGGGGGCCGGAGAGCTCCTACAATGAGCAGTTCTTC.

The rearrangement joins TRBV19 to TRBJ2-2, with 9 positions matching TRBD1. The CDR3 is made up of 16 amino acids. Unmatched junction bases numbered 15, after V lost 9 bases and J lost 7 bases. Germline values: CDR1 LNHDA, CDR2 SQIVND (reference sequence). The DNA for the CDR3 is TGTGCCAGCGATGCAGGGACAGGGATTGAGGTCGGGGAGCTGTTTTTT. Protein product: CASDAGTGIEVGELFF.

CDR3 DNA: TGTGCCAGCAGCTTAGATCTTTTAACGGGGACCCAGTACTTC. Its protein product is CASSLDLLTGTQYF. V usage is TRBV7-9 and J usage is TRBJ2-5; no reliable D call. The CDR3 sequence is 14 residues long. Germline loops: CDR1 SEHNR, CDR2 FQNEAQ (reference sequence). V was clipped by 1 base and J by 7 bases, with 13 bases between them.

This clone has a single count. The chain combines TRBV4-1 with TRBJ1-2, with D uncertain. Germline-derived CDR1 and CDR2 are MGHRA and YSYEKL. The CDR3 is 18 amino acids. Trimming removed 0 bases at V and 2 bases at J, with 19 bases between. CDR3 amino acids: CASSQERFVADSNYGYTF. The CDR3 DNA is TGCGCCAGCAGCCAAGAGAGGTTTGTGGCTGATTCGAACTATGGCTACACCTTC.

This chain joins TRBV27 and TRBJ2-7; D is unclear. CDR3 length: 15 residues. Trimming took 6 bases from V and 2 from J, leaving 17 bases between them. Germline V lookup: CDR1 MNHEY, CDR2 SMNVEV (reference sequence). CDR3: CASSSSPTNAYEQYF. The CDR3 nucleotides are TGTGCCAGCAGCTCCTCGCCGACGAACGCCTACGAGCAGTACTTC.

The chain combines TRBV6-6 with TRBJ1-1; 7 bases agree with TRBD1. Germline loops: CDR1 MNHNY, CDR2 SVGAGI (reference sequence). The CDR3 spans 15 residues. The ends lost 6 bases at V and 3 bases at J; junction bases unmatched: 10. CDR3 coding DNA: TGTGCCAGCAGGTCCCCTCAGGGGGGTGACACTGAAGCTTTCTTT. Protein: CASRSPQGGDTEAFF.

This clone is categorized as medium-sized (0.01 to 0.1%). The V and J genes are TRBV6-4 and TRBJ2-3, with a tentative D call TRBD2 (5 bases). V lost 0 bases to trimming and J lost 4 bases, with 5 bases between them. This CDR3 has 13 amino acids. Germline assignment: CDR1 MRHNA and CDR2 SNTAGT. The CDR3, as DNA: TGTGCCAGCAGTGACTCGGACTCAGATACGCAGTATTTT. Translated: CASSDSDSDTQYF.

The V gene is TRBV10-2, the J gene TRBJ1-5; D is unclear. Trimming took off 7 bases at V and 3 bases at J, with 10 bases between the two ends. The CDR3 extends over 13 amino acids. Germline CDR1 and CDR2: WSHSY and SAAADI. The CDR3 reads CASTSVYNQPQHF. The DNA for the CDR3 is TGCGCCAGCACCAGCGTTTACAATCAGCCCCAGCATTTT.

J is TRBJ2-3 and V is TRBV6-1, with D unresolved. The CDR3 length is 14 residues. Germline CDR1 and CDR2: MNHNS and SASEGT. Trimming removed 0 bases from V and 6 bases from J, with 10 bases in between. CDR3 DNA sequence: TGTGCCAGCAGTGAAGCTGGCGGCCGCGATACGCAGTATTTT. This codes for CASSEAGGRDTQYF.

J is TRBJ1-3 and V is TRBV3-1 (or the pseudogene TRBV3-2); TRBD1 is a possible D gene (5 bases). CDR3 length: 17 residues. V dropped 1 base and J dropped 0 bases, with 13 bases sitting between them. From germline, CDR1 is LGHDT and CDR2 YNNKEL (reference sequence). The CDR3, as DNA: TGTGCCAGCAGCCAAGGAGGGTGGGGCTTCTCTGGAAACACCATATATTTT. Amino acids: CASSQGGWGFSGNTIYF.

The chain is built from TRBV4-1 and TRBJ1-3, with TRBD1 identical over 8 bases. The CDR3 contains 16 residues. CDR1 and CDR2 from the germline V gene are MGHRA and YSYEKL. The J segment lost 0 bases and the V segment lost 4 bases, leaving 5 bases of the junction unmatched. This CDR3 is CASSPGQGSSGNTIYF. Here the CDR3 DNA reads TGCGCCAGCAGCCCCGGACAGGGTAGCTCTGGAAACACCATATATTTT.

CDR3 nucleotide sequence: TGTGCCAGCAGCACCCAGACAGGGTGGGGTGAGACCCAGTACTTC. Encoded protein: CASSTQTGWGETQYF. The rearrangement links TRBV28 to TRBJ2-5, with 7 nucleotides matching TRBD1. Germline values: CDR1 MDHEN, CDR2 SYDVKM. V gave up 6 bases and J gave up 5 bases; unmatched junction bases: 12. The CDR3 extends over 15 amino acids. The full variable domain, with the rest looked up from reference TRBV28 and TRBJ2-5, is DVKVTQSSRYLVKRTGEKVFLECVQDMDHENMFWYRQDPGLGLRLIYFSYDVKMKEKGDIPEGYSVSREKKERFSLILESASTNQTSMYLCASSTQTGWGETQYFGPGTRLLVL.

This clone appeared a single time. The rearrangement uses TRBV30 and TRBJ2-7; D is perhaps TRBD1 (5 bases). Trimming shortened V by 3 bases and J by 2 bases, and 20 bases separated the two germline ends. Germline CDR1 GTSNPN, CDR2 SVGIG (reference sequence). This CDR3 region has 16 residues. CDR3 nucleotides: TGTGCCTGGAGCGCCCTCCCACAGGTAATAGCCTACGAGCAGTACTTC. Its protein is CAWSALPQVIAYEQYF.

The chain joins TRBV6-5 to TRBJ1-1, with 7 bases lining up with TRBD1. This CDR3 has 14 amino acids. CDR1 is MNHEY, CDR2 SVGAGI, per germline. With V trimmed by 7 bases and J by 0 bases, 5 bases remained unmatched. This chain's CDR3 is CASKGTAMNTEAFF. As DNA, the CDR3 is TGTGCCAGCAAGGGGACAGCGATGAACACTGAAGCTTTCTTT.

The V and J genes are TRBV7-9 and TRBJ2-3; D possibly corresponds to TRBD2 (6 bases). The CDR3 runs to 15 residues. The V gene lost 1 base and the J gene lost 0 bases, with 8 bases spanning the gap. The germline V gene encodes CDR1 SEHNR and CDR2 FQNEAQ (reference sequence). CDR3 amino acids: CASSLGGLSTDTQYF. The CDR3 DNA follows: TGTGCCAGCAGCTTAGGGGGACTCAGCACAGATACGCAGTATTTT.

This sequence joins TRBV13 and TRBJ2-1, with TRBD2 identical over 8 bases. Germline-derived CDR1 and CDR2 are PRHDT and FYEKMQ (reference sequence). This CDR3 region has 17 residues. V lost 0 bases, J lost 3 bases, and 7 bases stayed unmatched. The CDR3 coding sequence is TGTGCCAGCAGCTTAGGTCCCGGGAGGGGCATCTACAATGAGCAGTTCTTC. It codes for CASSLGPGRGIYNEQFF.

This chain links TRBV6-1 with TRBJ1-1, with 7 bases fitting TRBD1. Germline CDR1 is MNHNS and CDR2 is SASEGT. CDR3 length equals 14 residues. V lost 8 bases to trimming and J lost 1 base; unmatched junction nucleotides: 7. Written as DNA, the CDR3 is TGTGCCAGCTGGCAGGGGGTTACGAACACTGAAGCTTTCTTT. Residues: CASWQGVTNTEAFF.

The chain links TRBV4-1 to TRBJ1-4; the D is unclear. V gave up 4 bases and J gave up 10 bases, with 19 bases separating them. The length of the CDR3 is 15 residues. Germline-derived CDR1 and CDR2 are MGHRA and YSYEKL. CDR3 nucleotides: TGCGCCAGCAGCCCTGTTCAAAGGGAGAAAGGAAAACTGTTTTTT. Protein: CASSPVQREKGKLFF.

V gene TRBV28 combines with J gene TRBJ2-2, with no clear D. The CDR3 extends over 13 amino acids. V was clipped by 1 base and J by 4 bases, with 4 bases between them. Germline loops: CDR1 MDHEN, CDR2 SYDVKM. In DNA form, the CDR3 reads TGTGCCAGCAGTTTATCAAGCACCGGGGAGCTGTTTTTT. This codes for CASSLSSTGELFF.

The gene calls are TRBV11-3 and TRBJ1-1; D uncertain. From germline, CDR1 is SGHNT and CDR2 YENEEA. This CDR3 spans 14 amino acids. Between the trimmed V and J ends, which lost 0 bases and 0 bases, there was a span of 5 bases. The CDR3 here is CASSLDSVNTEAFF. CDR3 in DNA: TGTGCCAGCAGCTTAGATTCGGTGAACACTGAAGCTTTCTTT.

The V call is TRBV6-5, the J call TRBJ1-1; D is undetermined. Germline V gene lookup returns CDR1 MNHEY and CDR2 SVGAGI. The CDR3 has 14 residues. V was cut by 7 bases and J by 1 base, with 13 bases left in between. The CDR3 sequence: CASTRVVRNTEAFF. CDR3 DNA: TGTGCCAGCACCCGAGTCGTCAGGAACACTGAAGCTTTCTTT.